What follows describes a single TCR beta chain. In its sample, this clonotype was seen once. Its specific antigen is unknown. No much larger clonotype is one base removed from it; base qualities were not supplied. A single read constitutes weak evidence. These data come from a study of regulatory T cells in long-lasting Graves disease (dated by TCRdb to 2020 to 2022). At the level of the whole study: Patients with newly diagnosed Graves' disease had been on antithyroid drugs for under 3 months. Peripheral blood TCR sequencing and RNA sequencing compared persistent Graves' disease patients with newly diagnosed Graves' disease patients. The study was registered as a clinical trial and conducted in China. A total of around 35 samples underwent TCR sequencing, from about 13 patients with persistent Graves' disease and 20 patients with newly diagnosed Graves' disease.

Inclusive of the bounding cysteine and phenylalanine, the CDR3 is 15 residues long. Kept here is only the CDR3 DNA, which spans 45 bases and is read in frame from base 1. Trimmed from V: 5 bases; trimmed from J: 7 bases; junction bases lacking a gene match: 6. Looking up the germline V gene (reference sequence) yields CDR1 MNHEY and CDR2 SMNVEV. The time point label of this sample denotes: newly diagnosed GD, antithyroid drugs for less than 3 months. RNA was extracted from PBMCs in TRIzol for both TCR sequencing and RNA sequencing. Graves' disease was diagnosed according to American Thyroid Association guidelines. Patients were recruited from an endocrinology department in Xi'an, China. Each patient gave 8.5 to 9.5 milliliters of peripheral blood, collected in an EDTA anticoagulant tube. Ficoll Paque Plus density gradient separation was used to isolate PBMCs, and no additional T cell sorting was done. An Agilent 2100 Bioanalyzer and agarose gel were used to check RNA quality, and a NanoDrop 2000 was used to measure RNA concentration.

Overall study outcomes, separate from this receptor: Because the primary lesion, thyroid tissue, could not be accessed, the study looked at peripheral blood alone. Patients with persistent disease shared more public clonotypes (around 2,700) than newly diagnosed patients did (about 970). Persistent Graves' disease patients showed lower TCR Shannon entropy and fewer highly expanded clones than newly diagnosed patients, suggesting clonal expansion. TRBV28, TRBJ1-2 and TRBJ2-5 were preferentially used in persistent disease, while TRBV20-1 and TRBJ2-1 were favored in newly diagnosed disease. As a limitation, the authors acknowledged that the small sample size may reduce accuracy. Sequencing and analysis were limited to the TCR beta chain.

Library construction relied on multiplex PCR. Sequencing used an Illumina HiSeq 4000. iRepertoire HTBI primers and Arm-PCR amplification of CDR3 regions were used to construct TCR beta libraries. Gel purification was performed on PCR products prior to sequencing. Under the source paper's analysis protocol: A total of roughly 65 TRBV and under 15 TRBJ segments were identified across samples and were used for gene usage analysis of CDR3 amino acid clonotypes. COPE and FqMerger were used to merge the filtered high-quality paired reads into contigs. BLAST was used to align contigs to IMGT TRBV, TRBD and TRBJ reference genes, with CDR3 defined following IMGT. Clonotypes above 0.1% frequency were classified as highly expanded clones. Shannon entropy was used to measure repertoire diversity, and the Gini coefficient was used to measure V-J evenness. Public clonotypes were defined as clonotypes shared by more than one individual. Starting from the raw public reads, TCRdb applied fastp trimming at Q25, assembled clones with MiXCR and retained in-frame beta chains. Each record represents a unique CDR3 protein, reported with the most common genes and DNA among its rows. What appears here as the V and J calls and clone size reflects TCRdb's work, not the paper's. Recorded for this sample are roughly 510,000 distinct CDR3 sequences; about 16% of them occurred a single time. The ten largest make up approximately 12% of the sample.

These data also formed part of another study, on T cells in Graves' hyperthyroidism and ophthalmopathy. As noted in the second study: A patient counted as having stable Graves' hyperthyroidism if no progression to ophthalmopathy occurred over 18 months of follow-up. Hyperthyroidism patients were aged 18 to 65 years and newly diagnosed, with disease duration of less than 2 months. The study excluded patients with uncontrolled infections, other autoimmune diseases, pregnancy or lactation. Diagnoses were based on clinical symptoms, serum thyroxine and TRAb, thyroid ultrasound and orbital computed tomography. A first-round RT-PCR of the TCR CDR3 used the HTBI primer set with the Qiagen OneStep RT-PCR kit. Most expanded thyroid clonotypes (frequency above 0.001) were also found in blood, which suggests that blood repertoires may mirror thyroid immune responses. Ophthalmopathy was separated from stable hyperthyroidism by a 13 V-J signature model, with around 90% sensitivity and about 84% specificity obtained in cross-validation and 80%/75% obtained in testing. In validation, progression to ophthalmopathy was predicted by the model with roughly 71% sensitivity and 72.22% specificity, a median of about 6.8 months before onset. TCR V-J signatures able to tell the groups apart were searched for in a discovery cohort of 90 to 100 patients, of whom approximately 40 had Graves' ophthalmopathy and 55 to 65 had stable Graves' hyperthyroidism. Prospective prediction of ophthalmopathy was tested in an independent validation cohort of 18 hyperthyroidism patients and 17 patients who later progressed to ophthalmopathy. The approximately 100 discovery patients were divided at random into training and test sets in a 7:3 ratio. In more than 5 Graves' hyperthyroidism patients, the study also compared T-cell repertoires from thyroid tissue with T-cell repertoires from blood. Once sampling was done, hyperthyroidism patients were given methimazole at a starting dose of 30 mg daily, whereas ophthalmopathy patients were given high-dose intravenous methylprednisolone. The libraries were constructed in a second round of multiplex PCR and then size-selected and purified. Sequencing of the libraries was done on an Illumina HiSeq2000 using paired-end 100 bp reads. SOAPnuke was used to process the raw data, throwing out any read that contained adapters or uncalled bases, had a mean Phred below 15, or lacked an exact constant-primer or identifier match. High-quality paired reads were merged with COPE v1.2.5, and unique nucleotide sequences were defined as clonotypes. MiTCR v1.1 was used to align clonotypes to the IMGT TRBV, TRBD and TRBJ reference segments. Only V-J combinations with frequency above 0.0001, covering about 99% of repertoires, were analysed. The TCS score was defined as F50 (clonal expansion) divided by E x V (chaos), with BLOSUM62-based TCRdist calculated between CDR3 peptides within each V-J. Welch's t-statistics and random forest reduced around 520 V-J features to under 15, which were used in a naive Bayes classifier (R e1071). Sample size was not statistically predetermined, and blinding of investigators to group allocation was not performed. TCR Vbeta CDR3 sequencing of roughly 140 peripheral blood samples (43 ophthalmopathy, approximately 80 hyperthyroidism and 17 progressor patients) is reported in the paper.

The sequence was obtained from a man between 18 and 29 years old with Graves disease. Donor details come from another sample of the same person, matched by shared clones. The material was peripheral blood mononuclear cells (PBMCs), obtained at new diagnosis, from a patient treated with antithyroid drugs. Recombination linked TRBV27 to TRBJ1-6; TRBD1 aligns with 9 central bases. The CDR3 protein sequence reads: CASSDDRGANSPLHF. The DNA is as follows: TGTGCCAGCAGTGACGACAGGGGGGCCAATTCACCCCTCCACTTT.